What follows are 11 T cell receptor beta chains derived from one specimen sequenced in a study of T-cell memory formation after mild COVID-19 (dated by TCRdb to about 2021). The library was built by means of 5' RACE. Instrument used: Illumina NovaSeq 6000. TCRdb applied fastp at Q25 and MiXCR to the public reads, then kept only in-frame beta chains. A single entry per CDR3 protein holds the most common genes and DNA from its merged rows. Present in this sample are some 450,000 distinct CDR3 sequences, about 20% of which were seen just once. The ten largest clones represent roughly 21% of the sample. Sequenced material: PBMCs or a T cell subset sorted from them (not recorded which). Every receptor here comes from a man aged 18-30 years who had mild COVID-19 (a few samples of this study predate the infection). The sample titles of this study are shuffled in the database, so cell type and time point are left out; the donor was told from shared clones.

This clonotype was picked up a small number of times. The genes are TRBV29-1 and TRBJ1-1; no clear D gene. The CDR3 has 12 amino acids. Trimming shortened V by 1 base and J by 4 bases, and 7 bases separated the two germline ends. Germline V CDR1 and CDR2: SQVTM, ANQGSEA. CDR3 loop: CSVEGWGTEAFF. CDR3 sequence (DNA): TGCAGCGTTGAAGGTTGGGGCACTGAAGCTTTCTTT.

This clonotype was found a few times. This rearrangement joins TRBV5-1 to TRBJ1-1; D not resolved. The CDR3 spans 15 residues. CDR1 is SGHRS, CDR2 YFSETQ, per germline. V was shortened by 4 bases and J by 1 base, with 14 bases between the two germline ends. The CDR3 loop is CASSLGVLGNTEAFF. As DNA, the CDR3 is TGCGCCAGCAGCCTTGGCGTCCTGGGGAACACTGAAGCTTTCTTT.

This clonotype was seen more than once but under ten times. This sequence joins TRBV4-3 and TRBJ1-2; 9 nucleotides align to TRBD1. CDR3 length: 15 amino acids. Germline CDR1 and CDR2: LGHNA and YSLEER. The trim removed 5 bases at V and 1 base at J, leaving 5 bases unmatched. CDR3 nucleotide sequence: TGCGCCAGCAGCGAAGGGACAGGGAATAACTATGGCTACACCTTC. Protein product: CASSEGTGNNYGYTF.

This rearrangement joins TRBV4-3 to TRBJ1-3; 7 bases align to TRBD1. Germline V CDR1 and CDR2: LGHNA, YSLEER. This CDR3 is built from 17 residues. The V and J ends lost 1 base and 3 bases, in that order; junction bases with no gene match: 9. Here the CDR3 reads CASSQGAAGGFGNTIYF. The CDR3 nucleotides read TGCGCCAGCAGCCAAGGAGCCGCAGGGGGATTTGGAAACACCATATATTTT.

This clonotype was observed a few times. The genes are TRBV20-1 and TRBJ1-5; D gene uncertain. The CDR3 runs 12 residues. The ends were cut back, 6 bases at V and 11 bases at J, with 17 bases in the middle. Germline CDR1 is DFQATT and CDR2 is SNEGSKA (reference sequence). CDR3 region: CSAPRAGSTQHF. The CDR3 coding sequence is TGCAGTGCCCCTCGGGCTGGATCGACCCAGCATTTT.

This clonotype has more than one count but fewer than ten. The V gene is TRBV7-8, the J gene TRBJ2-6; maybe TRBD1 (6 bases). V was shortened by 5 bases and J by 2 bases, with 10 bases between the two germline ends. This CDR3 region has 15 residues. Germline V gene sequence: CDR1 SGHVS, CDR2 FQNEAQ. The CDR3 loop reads CASSTWTAGANVLTF. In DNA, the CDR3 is TGTGCCAGCAGCACTTGGACAGCTGGGGCCAACGTCCTGACTTTC.

The CDR3 spells CASSYSQNEAFF. CDR3 DNA sequence: TGTGCCAGCAGTTATTCGCAGAATGAAGCTTTCTTT. The chain links TRBV6-2 or TRBV6-3 to TRBJ1-1; D is undetermined. CDR1 is MNHEY and CDR2 is SVGEGT in the germline V gene. Trimming left V 3 bases short and J 7 bases short, with 9 bases between. CDR3 size: 12 residues.

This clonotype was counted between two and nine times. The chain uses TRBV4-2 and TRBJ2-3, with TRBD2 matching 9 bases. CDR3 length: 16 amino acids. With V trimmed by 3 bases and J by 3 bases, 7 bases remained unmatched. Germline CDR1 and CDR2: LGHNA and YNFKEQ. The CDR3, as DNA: TGTGCCAGCAGCCATTATCTAGCGGGGAGAACAGATACGCAGTATTTT. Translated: CASSHYLAGRTDTQYF.

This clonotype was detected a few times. The CDR3 nucleotides read TGTGCCAGCAGTTTGACGGGGAGGGGAAAAGAGACCCAGTACTTC. This sequence encodes CASSLTGRGKETQYF. The V and J genes are TRBV7-2 and TRBJ2-5; 7 positions agree with TRBD2. The CDR3 totals 15 residues. The trim removed 6 bases at V and 3 bases at J, leaving 10 bases unmatched. Germline V gene sequence: CDR1 SGHTA, CDR2 FQGNSA.

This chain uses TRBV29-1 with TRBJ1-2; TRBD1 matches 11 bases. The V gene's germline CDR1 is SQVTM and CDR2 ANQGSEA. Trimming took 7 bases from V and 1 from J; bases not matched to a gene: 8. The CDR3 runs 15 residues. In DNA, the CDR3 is TGCAGCGGCGGCTCCGGGACAGGGGGTAACTATGGCTACACCTTC. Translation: CSGGSGTGGNYGYTF.

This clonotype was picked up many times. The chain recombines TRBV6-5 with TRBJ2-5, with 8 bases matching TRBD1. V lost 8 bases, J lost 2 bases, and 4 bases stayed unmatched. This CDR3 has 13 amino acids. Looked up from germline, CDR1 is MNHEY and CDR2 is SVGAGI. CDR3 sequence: CASRRQGQETQYF. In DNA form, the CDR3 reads TGTGCCAGCCGGCGACAGGGGCAAGAGACCCAGTACTTC.